The T cell receptor (beta chain) under discussion was sequenced for a study of blood T cell repertoires in COVID-19. Cohorts were based on clinical histories the participants reported. Trimming pared 0 bases from V and 6 bases from J, leaving 11 bases between. The CDR3 sequence is 15 residues long. Per the germline V gene, CDR1 is LGHNA and CDR2 is YNFKEQ. The repertoire was sequenced with immunoSEQ multiplex PCR; TCRdb's copy has only in-frame clones and lacks some. Of 400,000 or so clones listed, over 75% were seen once; the top ten hold 0.95% to 1.2%. The sequencing input was PBMCs or T cells enriched from blood (not recorded which). This chain connects TRBV4-2 to TRBJ2-2; D remains ambiguous. This TCR was sampled from a man in his thirties or forties who had recovered from COVID-19. CDR3 nucleotide sequence: TGTGCCAGCAGCCAAGAGGGCAGGTCTCCCGGGGAGCTGTTTTTT. It translates to CASSQEGRSPGELFF.